This TCR beta chain was documented in a study of post-analysis software for immune sequencing data. Overall study results and limits: TRBV5-6, TRBV5-1 and TRBV20-1 belonged to a set of about five TRBV segments that were more frequent in patients than controls. Co-batched samples clustered tightly together by F measure.

The authors incorporated unique molecular identifiers into the TCR beta cDNA libraries. Each CDR3 protein is one row after TCRdb ran MiXCR on the PCR reads. Found here are hundreds of thousands of distinct CDR3 sequences, 25% to 30% of them singletons; the top ten hold around 0.6%. Unmatched junction bases numbered 8, after V lost 2 bases and J lost 5 bases. Germline-derived CDR1 and CDR2 are MNHNY and SVGAGI (reference sequence). This CDR3 is built from 16 residues. This clonotype has just a few counts. Antigen unknown. Specimen: blood. The chain employs TRBV6-6 and TRBJ2-7, with 11 bases identical to TRBD2. This TCR came from a girl between 10 and 17 years old with multiple sclerosis. DNA of the CDR3: TGTGCCAGCAGTTACCTGGGACTAGCGGCCCCCCACGAGCAGTACTTC. Its protein product is CASSYLGLAAPHEQYF.